A single sample gave rise to the 2 T cell receptor beta chains below, sequenced in a study of shared clonotypes between healthy human individuals. Data came from immunoSEQ multiplex PCR; TCRdb stores just in-frame clones and leaves some out. The sample records about 800,000 clones, 96% being singletons. Naive CD8 cells lacked CD45RO and underwent positive selection for CCR7, leaving out terminally differentiated effector memory CD45RA+ cells. Specimen: naive CD8+ T cells sorted from blood. Receptors originate from a man between 25 and 39 years old in good health.

The V and J genes are TRBV29-1 and TRBJ2-2; D is undetermined. The CDR3 is 11 residues long. Germline-derived CDR1 and CDR2 are SQVTM and ANQGSEA. Trimming pared 5 bases from V and 6 bases from J, leaving 7 bases between. The CDR3 nucleotides read TGCAGCGTTTACGTATCCGGGGAGCTGTTTTTT. Translation: CSVYVSGELFF.

About this clone: Other DNA sequences in this sample translate to the same CDR3. The rearrangement uses TRBV9 and TRBJ2-1; no firm D call. The germline CDR1 and CDR2 sequences are SGDLS and YYNGEE. V was clipped by 3 bases and J by 4 bases, with 5 bases between them. CDR3 size: 12 residues. The CDR3 nucleotides are TGTGCCAGCAGCGGCCGGTACAATGAGCAGTTCTTC. Translating it yields CASSGRYNEQFF.